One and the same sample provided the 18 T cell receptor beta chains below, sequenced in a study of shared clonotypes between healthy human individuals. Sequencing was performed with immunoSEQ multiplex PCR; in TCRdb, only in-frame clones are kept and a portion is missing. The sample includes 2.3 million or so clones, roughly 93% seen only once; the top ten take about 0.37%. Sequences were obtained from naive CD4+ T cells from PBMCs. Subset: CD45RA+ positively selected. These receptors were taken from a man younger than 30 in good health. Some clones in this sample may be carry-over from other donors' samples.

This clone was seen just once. DNA of the CDR3: TGTGCCAGCAGCTTAACGAGGGGGAACACAGATACGCAGTATTTT. This gives the protein CASSLTRGNTDTQYF. The chain links TRBV7-8 to TRBJ2-3, with D tentatively TRBD1 (6 bases). V was pared by 2 bases and J by 2 bases, with 11 bases between. CDR1 is SGHVS and CDR2 is FQNEAQ in the germline V gene. The CDR3 loop spans 15 amino acids.

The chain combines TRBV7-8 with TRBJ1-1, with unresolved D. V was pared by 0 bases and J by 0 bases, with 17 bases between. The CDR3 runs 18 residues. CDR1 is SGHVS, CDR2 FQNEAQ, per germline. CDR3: CASSLAPPSAKLNTEAFF. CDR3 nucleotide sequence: TGTGCCAGCAGCTTAGCCCCTCCCTCTGCAAAGTTGAACACTGAAGCTTTCTTT.

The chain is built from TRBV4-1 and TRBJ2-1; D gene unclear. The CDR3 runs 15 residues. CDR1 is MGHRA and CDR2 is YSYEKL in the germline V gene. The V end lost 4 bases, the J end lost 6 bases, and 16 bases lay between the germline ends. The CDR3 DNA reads TGCGCCAGCAGCCCCCTGGGGTATTTAGGCAATGAGCAGTTCTTC. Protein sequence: CASSPLGYLGNEQFF.

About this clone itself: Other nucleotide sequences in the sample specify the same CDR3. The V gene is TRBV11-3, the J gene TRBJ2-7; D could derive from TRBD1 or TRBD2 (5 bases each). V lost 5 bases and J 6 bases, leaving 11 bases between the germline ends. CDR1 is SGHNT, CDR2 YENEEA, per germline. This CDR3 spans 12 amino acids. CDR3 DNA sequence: TGTGCCAGCAGCCTGGGTGGGGGCGAGCAGTACTTC. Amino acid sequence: CASSLGGGEQYF.

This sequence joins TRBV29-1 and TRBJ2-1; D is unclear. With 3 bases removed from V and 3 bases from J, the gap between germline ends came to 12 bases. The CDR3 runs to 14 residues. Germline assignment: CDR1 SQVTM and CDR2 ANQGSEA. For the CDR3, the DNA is TGCAGCGTTGACGGCGGAACCGGCTACAATGAGCAGTTCTTC. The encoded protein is CSVDGGTGYNEQFF.

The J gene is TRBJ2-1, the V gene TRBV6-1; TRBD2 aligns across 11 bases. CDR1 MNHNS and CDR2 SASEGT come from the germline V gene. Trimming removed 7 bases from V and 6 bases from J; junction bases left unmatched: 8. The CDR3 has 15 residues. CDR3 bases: TGTGCCAGCAATAACCTAGCGGGAGGTTCCAATGAGCAGTTCTTC. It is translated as CASNNLAGGSNEQFF.

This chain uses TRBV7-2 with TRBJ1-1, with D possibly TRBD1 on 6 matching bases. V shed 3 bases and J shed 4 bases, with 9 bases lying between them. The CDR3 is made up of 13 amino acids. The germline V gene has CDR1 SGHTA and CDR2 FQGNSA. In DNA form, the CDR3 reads TGTGCCAGCAGCTTCGTGGGGGCCACTGAAGCTTTCTTT. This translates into CASSFVGATEAFF.

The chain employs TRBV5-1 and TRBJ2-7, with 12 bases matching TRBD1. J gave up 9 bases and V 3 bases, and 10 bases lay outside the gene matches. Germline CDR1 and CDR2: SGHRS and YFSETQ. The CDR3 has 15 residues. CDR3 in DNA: TGCGCCAGCAGCTCAACCGGGACAGGGGGCGAATGGCAGTACTTC. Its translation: CASSSTGTGGEWQYF.

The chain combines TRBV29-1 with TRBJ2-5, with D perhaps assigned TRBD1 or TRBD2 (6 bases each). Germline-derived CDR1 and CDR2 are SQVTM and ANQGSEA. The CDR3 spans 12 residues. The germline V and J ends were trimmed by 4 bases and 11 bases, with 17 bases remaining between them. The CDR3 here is CSVAGAGREQYF. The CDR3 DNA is TGCAGCGTTGCGGGGGCCGGTAGGGAGCAGTACTTC.

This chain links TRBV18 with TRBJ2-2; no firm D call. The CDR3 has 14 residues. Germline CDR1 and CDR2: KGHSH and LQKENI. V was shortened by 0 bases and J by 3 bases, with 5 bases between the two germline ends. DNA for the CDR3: TGTGCCAGCTCACCACCCGTAGACACCGGGGAGCTGTTTTTT. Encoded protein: CASSPPVDTGELFF. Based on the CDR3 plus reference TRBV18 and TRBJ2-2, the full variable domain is NAGVMQNPRHLVRRRGQEARLRCSPMKGHSHVYWYRQLPEEGLKFMVYLQKENIIDESGMPKERFSAEFPKEGPSILRIQQVVRGDSAAYFCASSPPVDTGELFFGEGSRLTVL.

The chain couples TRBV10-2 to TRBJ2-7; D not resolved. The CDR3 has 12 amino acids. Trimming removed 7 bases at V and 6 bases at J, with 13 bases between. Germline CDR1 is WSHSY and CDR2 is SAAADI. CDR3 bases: TGCGCCAGCATAGTCGGTTCGGGCGAGCAGTACTTC. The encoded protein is CASIVGSGEQYF.

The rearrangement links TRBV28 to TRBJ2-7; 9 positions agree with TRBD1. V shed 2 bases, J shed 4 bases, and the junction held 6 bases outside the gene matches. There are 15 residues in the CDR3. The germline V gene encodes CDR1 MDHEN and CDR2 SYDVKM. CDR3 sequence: CASSLTGTGRYEQYF. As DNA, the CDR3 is TGTGCCAGCAGTTTAACCGGGACAGGGAGATACGAGCAGTACTTC.

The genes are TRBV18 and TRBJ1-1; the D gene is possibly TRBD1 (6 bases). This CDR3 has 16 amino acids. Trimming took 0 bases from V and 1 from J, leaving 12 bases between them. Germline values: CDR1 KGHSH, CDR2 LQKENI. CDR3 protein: CASSPPTRGPNTEAFF. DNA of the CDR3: TGTGCCAGCTCACCACCGACCAGGGGCCCGAACACTGAAGCTTTCTTT.

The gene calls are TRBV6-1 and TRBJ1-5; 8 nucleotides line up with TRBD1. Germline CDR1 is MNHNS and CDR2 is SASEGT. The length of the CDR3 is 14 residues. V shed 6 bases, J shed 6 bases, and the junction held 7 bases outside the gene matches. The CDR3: CASRAGGPSQPQHF. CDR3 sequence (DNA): TGTGCCAGCAGGGCAGGGGGCCCAAGTCAGCCCCAGCATTTT.

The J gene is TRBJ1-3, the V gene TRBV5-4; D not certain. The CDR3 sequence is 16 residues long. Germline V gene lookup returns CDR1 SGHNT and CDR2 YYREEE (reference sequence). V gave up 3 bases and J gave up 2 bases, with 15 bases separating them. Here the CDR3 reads CASSWFNWSTGNTIYF. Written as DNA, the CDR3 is TGTGCCAGCAGCTGGTTTAACTGGAGTACTGGAAACACCATATATTTT.

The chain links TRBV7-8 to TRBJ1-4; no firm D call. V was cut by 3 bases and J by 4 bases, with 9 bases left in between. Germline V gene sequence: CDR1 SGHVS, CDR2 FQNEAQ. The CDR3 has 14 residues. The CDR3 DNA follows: TGTGCCAGCAGCTTCGGCAGGTTTAATGAAAAACTGTTTTTT. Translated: CASSFGRFNEKLFF.

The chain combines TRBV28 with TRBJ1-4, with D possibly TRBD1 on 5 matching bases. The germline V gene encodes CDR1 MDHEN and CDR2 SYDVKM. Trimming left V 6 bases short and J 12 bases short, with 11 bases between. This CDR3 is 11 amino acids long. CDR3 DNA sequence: TGTGCCAGCAGCAGGGCACCAGAACTGTTTTTT. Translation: CASSRAPELFF.

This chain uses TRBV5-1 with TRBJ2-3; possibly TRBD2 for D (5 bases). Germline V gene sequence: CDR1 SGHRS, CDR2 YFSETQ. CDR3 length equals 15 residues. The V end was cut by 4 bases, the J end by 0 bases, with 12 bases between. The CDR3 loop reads CASSGQAVSTDTQYF. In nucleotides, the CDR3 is TGCGCCAGCAGCGGGCAAGCGGTCAGCACAGATACGCAGTATTTT.